Following are 28 T cell receptor beta chains from one sample sequenced in a study of T cell responses to AZD1222 COVID-19 vaccine. The table came from immunoSEQ multiplex PCR; TCRdb's copy has only in-frame clones and leaves some out. Found here are approximately 140,000 clones, around nine tenths of them singletons; the top ten hold 1% to 1.3%. Specimen: peripheral blood, collected 28 days after the second AZD1222 dose. The receptors here all came from an adult who received the AZD1222 COVID-19 vaccine.

The chain joins TRBV5-6 to TRBJ1-1; D gene uncertain. Looked up from germline, CDR1 is SGHDT and CDR2 is YYEEEE. The V and J ends lost 1 base and 6 bases respectively, with 13 bases between them. The CDR3 length is 14 residues. The CDR3 DNA follows: TGTGCCAGCAGCTTGTATAGGTTGGGTGCTGAAGCTTTCTTT. It translates to CASSLYRLGAEAFF. Based on the CDR3 plus reference TRBV5-6 and TRBJ1-1, the full variable domain is DAGVTQSPTHLIKTRGQQVTLRCSPKSGHDTVSWYQQALGQGPQFIFQYYEEEERQRGNFPDRFSGHQFPNYSSELNVNALLLGDSALYLCASSLYRLGAEAFFGQGTRLTVV.

The V call is TRBV9, the J call TRBJ2-2; a possible D gene is TRBD2 (6 bases). V gave up 0 bases and J gave up 4 bases, with 13 bases separating them. The CDR3 totals 16 residues. Germline V gives CDR1 SGDLS, CDR2 YYNGEE. This CDR3 is CASSVASGVSTGELFF. The CDR3 nucleotides read TGTGCCAGCAGCGTAGCTTCGGGGGTGTCCACCGGGGAGCTGTTTTTT.

The chain couples TRBV7-2 to TRBJ1-1; tentative D call: TRBD1 (6 bases). Trimming shortened V by 4 bases and J by 1 base, and 13 bases separated the two germline ends. The germline V gene encodes CDR1 SGHTA and CDR2 FQGNSA. The CDR3 has 15 amino acids. The CDR3 nucleotides are TGTGCCAGCAGCTCGAGACAGGCCTCGAACACTGAAGCTTTCTTT. It translates to CASSSRQASNTEAFF.

The CDR3 DNA reads as TGTGCCAGTCGCCGGACTAGCGGGGGCGGGGGGAGCAATGAGCAGTTCTTC. Its protein is CASRRTSGGGGSNEQFF. This chain links TRBV19 with TRBJ2-1, with TRBD2 matching 13 bases. The V and J ends lost 8 bases and 6 bases, in that order; junction bases with no gene match: 13. CDR1 and CDR2 (germline): LNHDA, SQIVND (reference sequence). This CDR3 is 17 amino acids long.

The genes are TRBV6-5 and TRBJ1-5; D may be TRBD1 (6 bases). From germline, CDR1 is MNHEY and CDR2 SVGAGI. Trimming took 7 bases from V and 4 from J, leaving 17 bases between them. This CDR3 is built from 15 residues. CDR3 loop: CASITGNPWNQPQHF. CDR3 nucleotide sequence: TGTGCCAGCATAACAGGGAACCCATGGAATCAGCCCCAGCATTTT.

This clone was seen a single time. The chain combines TRBV19 with TRBJ2-3; the D is unclear. The V end lost 5 bases, the J end lost 6 bases, and 6 bases lay between the germline ends. Germline CDR1 LNHDA, CDR2 SQIVND (reference sequence). The CDR3 loop spans 11 amino acids. The CDR3 sequence: CASSRWDTQYF. CDR3 nucleotide sequence: TGTGCCAGTAGTCGGTGGGATACGCAGTATTTT.

The chain combines TRBV6-5 with TRBJ1-4, with D perhaps matching TRBD1 (5 bases). This CDR3 spans 15 amino acids. The ends were cut back, 3 bases at V and 2 bases at J, with 10 bases in the middle. The germline CDR1 and CDR2 sequences are MNHEY and SVGAGI. The CDR3: CASSYGGDTNEKLFF. DNA for the CDR3: TGTGCCAGCAGTTATGGGGGGGACACTAATGAAAAACTGTTTTTT.

V usage is TRBV6-4 and J usage is TRBJ2-2, with D uncertain. The V end lost 3 bases, the J end lost 2 bases, and 10 bases lay between the germline ends. The CDR3 sequence is 15 residues long. Germline V lookup: CDR1 MRHNA, CDR2 SNTAGT. The DNA of the CDR3 is TGTGCCAGCAGTGAAAATCCCGCCAACACCGGGGAGCTGTTTTTT. Amino acids: CASSENPANTGELFF.

J is TRBJ1-5 and V is TRBV2; a weak D match, TRBD1 (6 bases). Germline CDR1 is SNHLY and CDR2 is FYNNEI. CDR3 length: 11 residues. V was cut by 9 bases and J by 4 bases, with 7 bases left in between. CDR3 DNA: TGTGCCAGTGGACAGAATCAGCCCCAGCATTTT. This encodes CASGQNQPQHF.

The V gene is TRBV6-5, the J gene TRBJ1-5; TRBD1 matches 7 bases. V lost 8 bases to trimming and J lost 2 bases; unmatched junction nucleotides: 6. Per germline, CDR1 MNHEY and CDR2 SVGAGI. CDR3 length: 14 amino acids. CDR3 sequence reads: CASRDRVGNQPQHF. CDR3 in DNA: TGTGCCAGCCGAGACAGGGTCGGCAATCAGCCCCAGCATTTT.

This clone showed up just once. The chain couples TRBV18 to TRBJ2-5; D is undetermined. Trimming stripped 5 bases from V and 5 bases from J, with 12 bases between. The CDR3 spans 13 residues. CDR1 is KGHSH, CDR2 LQKENI, per germline. The CDR3 DNA reads TGTGCCAGCTCAGAGCCACCCAGGGAGACCCAGTACTTC. As protein: CASSEPPRETQYF.

The CDR3 nucleotides read TGTGCCAGCAGCTTAAGGCCCACTAGCGGAACCTTCGCAGATACGCAGTATTTT. Translation: CASSLRPTSGTFADTQYF. The chain joins TRBV7-3 to TRBJ2-3; 8 bases map to TRBD2. V lost 1 base, J lost 4 bases, and 13 bases stayed unmatched. This CDR3 comprises 18 residues. Germline lookup yields CDR1 SGHTA and CDR2 FQGTGA.

The chain links TRBV7-9 to TRBJ2-3; unclear D gene. This CDR3 comprises 14 residues. The germline gives CDR1 SEHNR, CDR2 FQNEAQ (reference sequence). V was cut by 1 base and J by 0 bases, with 5 bases left in between. CDR3 amino acids: CASSLVHSTDTQYF. CDR3 sequence (DNA): TGTGCCAGCAGCTTAGTTCACAGCACAGATACGCAGTATTTT.

This clone came up once. This chain joins TRBV7-8 and TRBJ1-5, with TRBD1 identical over 8 bases. V was pared by 5 bases and J by 9 bases, with 9 bases of the junction left unmatched. There are 14 residues in the CDR3. Germline assignment: CDR1 SGHVS and CDR2 FQNEAQ. The CDR3 DNA follows: TGTGCCAGCAGCCTAGGACAGGGACTGAGGCCCCAGCATTTT. It yields the protein CASSLGQGLRPQHF. The variable domain in full, completed from reference TRBV7-8 and TRBJ1-5, reads GAGVSQSPRYKVAKRGQDVALRCDPISGHVSLFWYQQALGQGPEFLTYFQNEAQLDKSGLPSDRFFAERPEGSVSTLKIQRTQQEDSAVYLCASSLGQGLRPQHFGDGTRLSIL.

V usage is TRBV18 and J usage is TRBJ2-3, with 8 nucleotides matching TRBD1. Germline assignment: CDR1 KGHSH and CDR2 LQKENI. J was trimmed by 1 base and V by 1 base; bases with no gene match: 7. This CDR3 has 17 amino acids. In DNA, the CDR3 is TGTGCCAGCTCACCACGTTCAGGGGGCTATGGCACAGATACGCAGTATTTT. Its translation: CASSPRSGGYGTDTQYF.

The CDR3 region has the DNA TGTGCCAGCAGCGCCGCCGGGAACTCCAACACCGGGGAGCTGTTTTTT. It specifies CASSAAGNSNTGELFF. This rearrangement joins TRBV7-6 to TRBJ2-2; possible D gene TRBD2, 5 bases. Germline CDR1 and CDR2: SGHVS and FNYEAQ. The CDR3 consists of 16 residues. V shed 5 bases and J shed 2 bases, with 15 bases lying between them.

The chain combines TRBV6-6 with TRBJ2-5; no firm D call. V lost 6 bases and J lost 6, with 23 bases in between. CDR1 is MNHNY and CDR2 is SVGAGI in the germline V gene (reference sequence). This CDR3 is 16 amino acids long. CDR3 in amino acids: CASRQNTGRPDKTQYF. CDR3 coding DNA: TGTGCCAGCAGACAGAATACTGGACGGCCGGATAAGACCCAGTACTTC.

The chain employs TRBV7-6 and TRBJ1-1, with 7 bases that match TRBD1. The V segment lost 5 bases and the J segment 4 bases; nucleotides outside the gene matches: 4. Germline loops: CDR1 SGHVS, CDR2 FNYEAQ. This CDR3 comprises 13 residues. The CDR3 coding sequence is TGTGCCAGCAGCAGACAGGGTCGCACTGAAGCTTTCTTT. Protein: CASSRQGRTEAFF.

This clone was recorded a few times. The rearrangement links TRBV10-3 to TRBJ1-2, with D possibly TRBD1 on 5 matching bases. Germline CDR1 is ENHRY and CDR2 is SYGVKD. This CDR3 is 13 amino acids long. The V end was cut by 0 bases, the J end by 8 bases, with 10 bases between. The CDR3 is CAISESRGRGYTF. CDR3 DNA sequence: TGTGCCATCAGTGAGTCGAGGGGCCGGGGCTACACCTTC.

Only one count was recorded for this clone. The rearrangement links TRBV27 to TRBJ1-5, with 9 positions matching TRBD1. The CDR3 loop spans 14 amino acids. The V and J ends lost 4 bases and 7 bases, in that order; junction bases with no gene match: 5. Germline V gene sequence: CDR1 MNHEY, CDR2 SMNVEV (reference sequence). The CDR3 loop is CASSWDRDRQPQHF. Here the CDR3 DNA reads TGTGCCAGCAGTTGGGACAGGGATAGGCAGCCCCAGCATTTT.

The CDR3 DNA reads as TGTGCCAGCAGTACAGGATCATTTAATCAGCCCCAGCATTTT. This translates into CASSTGSFNQPQHF. The genes are TRBV6-5 and TRBJ1-5, with D perhaps matching TRBD1 (5 bases). The germline CDR1 and CDR2 sequences are MNHEY and SVGAGI. The CDR3 runs 14 residues. V lost 5 bases to trimming and J lost 4 bases, with 12 bases between them.

This clone was found once. The chain carries TRBV5-1 and TRBJ2-2, with 7 bases aligning to TRBD2. The V gene's germline CDR1 is SGHRS and CDR2 YFSETQ. The CDR3 spans 13 residues. V lost 4 bases to trimming and J lost 7 bases; unmatched junction nucleotides: 4. CDR3 in amino acids: CASSREAVGELFF. CDR3 sequence (DNA): TGCGCCAGCAGCCGGGAGGCGGTCGGGGAGCTGTTTTTT.

The chain combines TRBV7-3 with TRBJ2-7; no definite D call. There are 15 residues in the CDR3. The V gene lost 5 bases and the J gene lost 0 bases, with 14 bases spanning the gap. Germline loops: CDR1 SGHTA, CDR2 FQGTGA. Here the CDR3 DNA reads TGTGCCAGCAGCCAAATGGCTTTGAACTCCTACGAGCAGTACTTC. Its protein product is CASSQMALNSYEQYF.

This chain links TRBV30 with TRBJ2-3, with D possibly matching TRBD2 (6 bases). V was trimmed by 0 bases and J by 1 base, leaving 17 bases between them. Per the germline V gene, CDR1 is GTSNPN and CDR2 is SVGIG (reference sequence). The CDR3 is made up of 17 amino acids. DNA of the CDR3: TGTGCCTGGAGTGTTCCACTTCTAGCGTTTGGCACAGATACGCAGTATTTT. It is translated as CAWSVPLLAFGTDTQYF.

The V gene is TRBV7-2, the J gene TRBJ1-2, with 8 positions matching TRBD1. This CDR3 has 16 residues. The J segment lost 7 bases and the V segment lost 0 bases, leaving 10 bases of the junction unmatched. Germline V gives CDR1 SGHTA, CDR2 FQGNSA. CDR3 in amino acids: CASSLARQGALSGYTF. CDR3 DNA sequence: TGTGCCAGCAGCTTAGCACGTCAGGGGGCGCTGAGTGGCTACACCTTC.

This chain connects TRBV28 to TRBJ1-1; unclear D gene. The germline V gene encodes CDR1 MDHEN and CDR2 SYDVKM. This CDR3 is built from 16 residues. Trimming removed 2 bases at V and 0 bases at J, with 13 bases between. CDR3 loop: CASSLVAGLMNTEAFF. CDR3 DNA sequence: TGTGCCAGCAGTTTAGTTGCGGGTCTAATGAACACTGAAGCTTTCTTT.

This chain uses TRBV19 with TRBJ2-3, with 7 bases identical to TRBD2. The CDR3 contains 15 residues. Per germline, CDR1 LNHDA and CDR2 SQIVND (reference sequence). Unmatched junction bases numbered 5, after V lost 3 bases and J lost 2 bases. Here the CDR3 DNA reads TGTGCCAGTAGTATCGGGCGGGGGTCCACAGATACGCAGTATTTT. Translating it yields CASSIGRGSTDTQYF.

This clone has only a few counts. The J gene is TRBJ2-5, the V gene TRBV28; 11 nucleotides match TRBD1. From germline, CDR1 is MDHEN and CDR2 SYDVKM. The CDR3 length is 17 residues. With V trimmed by 0 bases and J by 5 bases, 8 bases remained unmatched. CDR3 bases: TGTGCCAGCAGTTTATGGGACCGGACAGGGGGCGCGGAGACCCAGTACTTC. Protein sequence: CASSLWDRTGGAETQYF.